A single sample gave rise to the 9 T cell receptor beta chains below, sequenced in a study of shared clonotypes between healthy human individuals. Assay: immunoSEQ multiplex PCR; the TCRdb copy retains only in-frame clones and omits some. The sample contains roughly 2 million clones, roughly 94% of which appear only once. Sequenced input: naive CD4+ T cells sorted from blood. As for subset: CD45RA+ positively selected. Receptors were obtained from a man between 18 and 29 years old in good health.

Remarks on this clone: Other DNA sequences in the sample encode the same CDR3. The rearrangement joins TRBV11-2 to TRBJ1-1, with D unclear. The CDR3 spans 13 residues. Trimming cost V 1 base and J 3 bases, with 6 bases left between them. Germline V lookup: CDR1 SGHAT, CDR2 FQNNGV. The CDR3 reads CASSLVGDTEAFF. Written as DNA, the CDR3 is TGTGCCAGCAGCTTAGTAGGTGACACTGAAGCTTTCTTT.

Comment on this clone: Other DNA sequences in the sample encode the same CDR3. This chain uses TRBV7-2 with TRBJ2-3; D call uncertain. This CDR3 has 12 residues. The V end was cut by 1 base, the J end by 6 bases, with 5 bases between. Germline V lookup: CDR1 SGHTA, CDR2 FQGNSA. The CDR3, as DNA: TGTGCCAGCAGCTTAGTAGTGGATACGCAGTATTTT. This encodes CASSLVVDTQYF.

The V and J genes are TRBV7-2 and TRBJ2-7, with D possibly being TRBD1 or TRBD2 (6 bases each). Germline V gene data show CDR1 as SGHTA and CDR2 as FQGNSA. CDR3 size: 15 residues. Trimming shortened V by 0 bases and J by 1 base, and 10 bases separated the two germline ends. The CDR3 nucleotides read TGTGCCAGCAGCTTAGCGGGGGGCAGGTCCTACGAGCAGTACTTC. This gives the protein CASSLAGGRSYEQYF.

Regarding this clone: Other DNA sequences from this sample encode an identical CDR3 as well. J is TRBJ1-6 and V is TRBV6-1; no clear D gene. The CDR3 length is 12 residues. Trimming cost V 2 bases and J 7 bases, with 3 bases left between them. CDR1 and CDR2 (germline): MNHNS, SASEGT. This chain's CDR3 is CASSERNSPLHF. The DNA for the CDR3 is TGTGCCAGCAGTGAAAGAAATTCACCCCTCCACTTT.

This clone was observed once. The rearrangement uses TRBV30 and TRBJ1-5, with D perhaps TRBD1 (6 bases). Per germline, CDR1 GTSNPN and CDR2 SVGIG (reference sequence). The CDR3 extends over 15 amino acids. The ends were cut back, 3 bases at V and 7 bases at J, with 19 bases in the middle. The CDR3 DNA reads as TGTGCCTGGAGCATCGGGGGCAGGGGTGTACAGCCCCAGCATTTT. The encoded protein is CAWSIGGRGVQPQHF.

This chain links TRBV4-3 with TRBJ2-7; 13 bases map to TRBD2. The CDR3 totals 17 residues. CDR1 LGHNA and CDR2 YSLEER come from the germline V gene. V gave up 0 bases and J gave up 5 bases; unmatched junction bases: 7. The CDR3 reads CASSQDLTSGRINEQYF. The DNA of the CDR3 is TGCGCCAGCAGCCAAGATCTGACTAGCGGGAGGATCAACGAGCAGTACTTC.

The rearrangement uses TRBV4-1 and TRBJ1-6; D unresolved. Germline CDR1 is MGHRA and CDR2 is YSYEKL. This CDR3 is 12 amino acids long. V lost 9 bases, J lost 6 bases, and 9 bases lay in between. CDR3 DNA sequence: TGCGCCAGTAGAGACCTTAATTCACCCCTCCACTTT. Translation gives CASRDLNSPLHF.

With respect to this clone: Distinct nucleotide sequences in the sample also encode this CDR3. The rearrangement uses TRBV30 and TRBJ2-1, with D uncertain. V was trimmed by 2 bases and J by 0 bases, leaving 2 bases between them. CDR3 length equals 12 residues. Looked up from germline, CDR1 is GTSNPN and CDR2 is SVGIG (reference sequence). The CDR3 coding sequence is TGTGCCTGGAGTTTCTCCTACAATGAGCAGTTCTTC. It translates to CAWSFSYNEQFF.

About this clone itself: In the same sample, other DNA sequences code for this CDR3. This chain connects TRBV28 to TRBJ1-1; TRBD1 matches at 8 bases. Germline V CDR1 and CDR2: MDHEN, SYDVKM. This CDR3 has 16 residues. Unmatched junction bases numbered 6, after V lost 2 bases and J lost 1 base. CDR3 residues: CASSLRQGAGNTEAFF. The CDR3 nucleotides read TGTGCCAGCAGTTTACGTCAGGGGGCAGGGAACACTGAAGCTTTCTTT. The full variable domain, rest sourced from reference TRBV28 and TRBJ1-1, is DVKVTQSSRYLVKRTGEKVFLECVQDMDHENMFWYRQDPGLGLRLIYFSYDVKMKEKGDIPEGYSVSREKKERFSLILESASTNQTSMYLCASSLRQGAGNTEAFFGQGTRLTVV.